The 21 T cell receptor beta chains listed next were all sequenced from one sample in a study of response to subunit inactivated influenza vaccine. MiXCR was run by TCRdb on the RT-PCR reads, yielding one entry per CDR3 protein. The sample includes around 190,000 distinct CDR3 sequences, nearly 9.5% of them seen just once. The source material was non-naive T cells sorted from PBMCs, sampled on the day of vaccination. Receptor source: a middle-aged man who received an inactivated influenza vaccine.

The rearrangement joins TRBV7-9 to TRBJ1-6; D uncertain. Trimming left V 5 bases short and J 0 bases short, with 8 bases between. The germline CDR1 and CDR2 sequences are SEHNR and FQNEAQ (reference sequence). The CDR3 length is 15 residues. In DNA, the CDR3 is TGTGCCAGCAGCCCCAACCTCTCCTATAATTCACCCCTCCACTTT. Residues: CASSPNLSYNSPLHF.

This clonotype occurred many times. The chain couples TRBV5-1 to TRBJ1-2; D may be TRBD1 (6 bases). Deletions cut 8 bases from V and 4 bases from J, with 18 bases between. Per the germline V gene, CDR1 is SGHRS and CDR2 is YFSETQ. The CDR3 has 14 amino acids. CDR3 sequence (DNA): TGCGCCAGTTCGATGGGGGGCGAAGGCTATGGCTACACCTTC. Translated: CASSMGGEGYGYTF.

This clonotype was picked up a small number of times. The CDR3 reads CASLLARQETQYF. The CDR3, as DNA: TGTGCCAGCTTATTAGCGCGACAAGAGACCCAGTACTTC. The chain has TRBV18 and TRBJ2-5; maybe TRBD2 (5 bases). The V end was cut by 7 bases, the J end by 2 bases, with 11 bases between. Germline lookup yields CDR1 KGHSH and CDR2 LQKENI. The CDR3 covers 13 residues.

This clonotype was seen ten or more times. This chain joins TRBV5-1 and TRBJ2-7; the D is unclear. CDR3 length: 14 amino acids. Trimming stripped 7 bases from V and 7 bases from J, with 21 bases between. Germline V lookup: CDR1 SGHRS, CDR2 YFSETQ. The DNA for the CDR3 is TGCGCCAGCGGGTCCGGCGAGACCCTGGGGGAGCAGTACTTC. Translated, it gives CASGSGETLGEQYF.

This rearrangement joins TRBV11-2 to TRBJ2-2, with TRBD2 matching 9 bases. Germline assignment: CDR1 SGHAT and CDR2 FQNNGV. There are 19 residues in the CDR3. J was trimmed by 4 bases and V by 1 base; bases with no gene match: 13. DNA of the CDR3: TGTGCCAGCAGCTTAGTTTTCGGCGGGAGGGTCGTTGCCACCGGGGAGCTGTTTTTT. It encodes CASSLVFGGRVVATGELFF.

This clonotype was picked up a small number of times. The rearrangement links TRBV7-8 to TRBJ2-1; 7 positions agree with TRBD1. CDR3 length equals 15 residues. J gave up 7 bases and V 1 base, and 7 bases lay outside the gene matches. CDR1 SGHVS and CDR2 FQNEAQ come from the germline V gene. This CDR3 reads CASSLVVGQANEQFF. The CDR3 DNA reads as TGTGCCAGCAGCTTAGTAGTAGGACAGGCGAATGAGCAGTTCTTC.

This clonotype was detected a few times. The chain joins TRBV2 to TRBJ2-1; 8 nucleotides agree with TRBD1. This CDR3 is built from 14 residues. In germline, CDR1 is SNHLY, CDR2 FYNNEI. V shed 6 bases and J 2 bases; nucleotides not matched to a gene: 3. CDR3 amino acids: CASSRTGTYNEQFF. DNA for the CDR3: TGTGCCAGCAGCCGGACAGGGACCTACAATGAGCAGTTCTTC. Drawing the rest from reference TRBV2 and TRBJ2-1, the complete variable domain is EPEVTQTPSHQVTQMGQEVILRCVPISNHLYFYWYRQILGQKVEFLVSFYNNEISEKSEIFDDQFSVERPDGSNFTLKIRSTKLEDSAMYFCASSRTGTYNEQFFGPGTRLTVL.

This clonotype has just a few counts. This chain links TRBV12-3 or TRBV12-4 with TRBJ2-5, with D hard to call. The CDR3 extends over 14 amino acids. V was cut by 0 bases and J by 6 bases, with 11 bases left in between. The CDR3 DNA sequence: TGTGCCAGCAGTTTAGCGGCTACCTACCAGACCCAGTACTTC. It yields the protein CASSLAATYQTQYF.

The CDR3 reads CASSSSYTQYF. In DNA, the CDR3 is TGTGCCAGCAGCTCCAGTTATACGCAGTATTTT. This chain links TRBV5-6 with TRBJ2-3; D is unresolved. The CDR3 runs 11 residues. V dropped 3 bases and J dropped 7 bases, with 6 bases sitting between them. The germline V gene encodes CDR1 SGHDT and CDR2 YYEEEE.

This chain joins TRBV6-5 and TRBJ2-7; 10 bases are a match to TRBD1. V shed 4 bases and J 7 bases; nucleotides not matched to a gene: 10. The CDR3 is made up of 15 amino acids. Germline V gives CDR1 MNHEY, CDR2 SVGAGI. The CDR3 DNA is TGTGCCAGCAGTTTGGGGGGGACAGGGGTAAAAGAGCAGTACTTC. The encoded protein is CASSLGGTGVKEQYF.

The V call is TRBV6-5, the J call TRBJ2-1; TRBD2 might be the D (6 bases). The V gene lost 2 bases and the J gene lost 8 bases, with 10 bases spanning the gap. The CDR3 is made up of 13 amino acids. CDR1 MNHEY and CDR2 SVGAGI come from the germline V gene. The CDR3 sequence is CASSYRLEHEQFF. CDR3 sequence (DNA): TGTGCCAGCAGTTACCGACTAGAACATGAGCAGTTCTTC.

V usage is TRBV4-2 and J usage is TRBJ2-2; 9 positions match TRBD2. Germline CDR1 and CDR2: LGHNA and YNFKEQ. This CDR3 contains 16 residues. The V and J ends lost 4 bases and 2 bases, in that order; junction bases with no gene match: 5. CDR3 sequence (DNA): TGTGCCAGCAGCCTGTTAGCGGGGGTCAACACCGGGGAGCTGTTTTTT. Its translation: CASSLLAGVNTGELFF.

V gene TRBV28 combines with J gene TRBJ2-7; D may be TRBD2 (5 bases). V lost 6 bases to trimming and J lost 2 bases, with 14 bases between them. The CDR3 length is 14 residues. Per germline, CDR1 MDHEN and CDR2 SYDVKM. Written as DNA, the CDR3 is TGTGCCAGCAGCCTTCCGGGATTTACCTACGAGCAGTACTTC. Protein: CASSLPGFTYEQYF.

This clonotype was found many times. This CDR3 is CASSQEPGLAGFQSSYNEQFF. The CDR3 region has the DNA TGTGCCAGCAGCCAAGAGCCCGGACTAGCGGGATTCCAAAGCTCCTACAATGAGCAGTTCTTC. This chain joins TRBV3-1 and TRBJ2-1; 12 nucleotides align to TRBD2. Germline lookup yields CDR1 LGHDT and CDR2 YNNKEL (reference sequence). CDR3 length: 21 residues. J was trimmed by 0 bases and V by 0 bases; bases with no gene match: 12.

This clonotype has a handful of counts. This chain uses TRBV18 with TRBJ1-1; a weak D match, TRBD1 (5 bases). The CDR3 spans 14 residues. CDR1 is KGHSH, CDR2 LQKENI, per germline. Trimming shortened V by 3 bases and J by 3 bases, and 11 bases separated the two germline ends. The CDR3 loop reads CASSPTAGDTEAFF. CDR3 DNA: TGTGCCAGCTCACCGACCGCGGGGGACACTGAAGCTTTCTTT. Full variable domain (remainder filled in from reference TRBV18 and TRBJ1-1): NAGVMQNPRHLVRRRGQEARLRCSPMKGHSHVYWYRQLPEEGLKFMVYLQKENIIDESGMPKERFSAEFPKEGPSILRIQQVVRGDSAAYFCASSPTAGDTEAFFGQGTRLTVV.

This clonotype was seen many times. This sequence joins TRBV29-1 and TRBJ2-1, with TRBD2 matching over 9 bases. CDR1 and CDR2 (germline): SQVTM, ANQGSEA. Germline trimming cut 8 bases from V and 9 bases from J; bases unmatched to any gene: 14. The CDR3 runs 14 residues. The CDR3 loop reads CSHRSGRLSGEQFF. CDR3 DNA sequence: TGCAGCCACCGGAGCGGGAGGCTCTCAGGTGAGCAGTTCTTC.

There are a few counts of this clonotype. This rearrangement joins TRBV2 to TRBJ2-1; 8 positions agree with TRBD1. CDR1 and CDR2 (germline): SNHLY, FYNNEI. The CDR3 spans 14 residues. Losses at the gene ends were 6 bases for V and 2 bases for J; bases not matched to a gene: 3. CDR3 amino acids: CASRPGQAYNEQFF. In nucleotides, the CDR3 is TGTGCCAGCAGGCCGGGACAGGCCTACAATGAGCAGTTCTTC.

This clonotype has just a few counts. This chain links TRBV3-1 with TRBJ2-3; D is possibly TRBD1 (5 bases). Germline V gene data show CDR1 as LGHDT and CDR2 as YNNKEL (reference sequence). V lost 2 bases and J 0 bases, leaving 15 bases between the germline ends. The length of the CDR3 is 17 residues. This chain's CDR3 is CASSQYRQTASTDTQYF. In nucleotides, the CDR3 is TGTGCCAGCAGCCAATATCGACAGACAGCGAGCACAGATACGCAGTATTTT.

The chain recombines TRBV7-6 with TRBJ2-3; D is uncertain. This CDR3 is built from 15 residues. V lost 5 bases and J lost 3, with 15 bases in between. Germline CDR1 and CDR2: SGHVS and FNYEAQ. The CDR3: CASSPQRLRTDTQYF. CDR3 DNA sequence: TGTGCCAGCAGCCCACAACGGTTGCGGACAGATACGCAGTATTTT.

The J gene is TRBJ2-7, the V gene TRBV20-1; D could derive from TRBD1 or TRBD2 (5 bases each). The CDR3 spans 16 residues. Germline V gene sequence: CDR1 DFQATT, CDR2 SNEGSKA (reference sequence). Trimming removed 0 bases at V and 4 bases at J, with 19 bases between. The CDR3 region has the DNA TGCAGTGCTAGAGATTCGATCGGGGCAGGGACGTACGAGCAGTACTTC. Amino acid sequence: CSARDSIGAGTYEQYF.

The table lists this clonotype with many counts. The chain employs TRBV7-2 and TRBJ2-7, with 7 bases aligning to TRBD1. CDR3 size: 15 residues. Germline CDR1 SGHTA, CDR2 FQGNSA. V lost 2 bases and J lost 5; bases outside the gene matches: 9. The CDR3 nucleotides read TGTGCCAGCAGCTTATCCCCGGACAGGACCCACGAGCAGTACTTC. Its protein product is CASSLSPDRTHEQYF.